This T cell receptor beta chain was captured in a study of regulatory T cells in long-lasting Graves disease. Across the study: Treatment with antithyroid drugs for over 5 years, together with positive TSH receptor antibodies, meant persistent Graves' disease.

Time point of the sample: persistent/refractory GD, antithyroid drugs over 5 years with positive TRAb. With RNA extracted from PBMCs as input, the TCR library was made. Staff drew about 10 milliliters of peripheral blood into EDTA tubes. V was clipped by 3 bases and J by 5 bases, with 22 bases between them. This CDR3 is built from 17 residues. Germline V lookup: CDR1 MDHEN, CDR2 SYDVKM. Study conclusions and caveats: Persistent patients had a count of shared public clonotypes (around 2,700) that exceeded that of new patients (around 960). Newly diagnosed disease favored TRBV20-1 and TRBJ2-1 over persistent disease.

At least ten counts were recorded for this clonotype. As yet, its antigen is unknown. Construction of the TCR beta libraries employed iRepertoire HTBI primers in conjunction with Arm-PCR of CDR3 regions. TCRdb called the multiplex PCR reads again in MiXCR, with one record for every CDR3 protein. The table records a few hundred thousand distinct CDR3 sequences, more than 20% of them present only once. This receptor was obtained from a woman aged 40-49 years with Graves disease. The chain carries TRBV28 and TRBJ2-5; D possibly uses TRBD1 or TRBD2 (7 bases each). The sample was peripheral blood mononuclear cells (PBMCs), taken when the disease was refractory, from a patient treated with antithyroid drugs. This CDR3 is CASSFSSGLGGGETQYF. CDR3 nucleotide sequence: TGTGCCAGCAGTTTCAGTAGCGGGCTCGGAGGGGGCGAGACCCAGTACTTC.